The 11 T cell receptor beta chains given below trace back to one sample, sequenced in a study of post-analysis software for immune sequencing data. General study points: TRBV5-6, TRBV5-1 and TRBV20-1 belonged to a set of about five TRBV segments that were more frequent in patients than controls.

No antigens are known for them. The authors incorporated unique molecular identifiers into the TCR beta cDNA libraries. MiXCR, run by TCRdb on the PCR reads, gives a single entry per CDR3 protein. The sample lists about 820,000 distinct CDR3 sequences; about 57% were seen once. Material for sequencing was blood. The source of these receptors is a girl aged 10-17 years with multiple sclerosis.

This clonotype came up a few times. The rearrangement joins TRBV5-1 to TRBJ2-7; D remains unclear. Germline V lookup: CDR1 SGHRS, CDR2 YFSETQ. The V gene lost 5 bases and the J gene lost 1 base, with 16 bases spanning the gap. This CDR3 spans 15 amino acids. The CDR3 sequence is CASRMAAGQSYEQYF. The CDR3 bases are TGCGCCAGCAGAATGGCCGCCGGGCAGTCCTACGAGCAGTACTTC.

The rearrangement links TRBV20-1 to TRBJ2-1; 8 bases fit TRBD1. This CDR3 is 13 amino acids long. Germline CDR1 reads DFQATT; CDR2 reads SNEGSKA (reference sequence). The ends lost 5 bases at V and 10 bases at J; junction bases unmatched: 10. Here the CDR3 DNA reads TGCAGTGCTGGAGGCCCAGGGGGCGGAGAGCAGTTCTTC. Protein product: CSAGGPGGGEQFF.

V usage is TRBV21-1 and J usage is TRBJ2-5; TRBD2, as called in the table, went unchecked against the DNA. TRBV21-1 is noted as a pseudogene. This CDR3 region has 19 residues. The CDR3 DNA reads as TGTGCCAGCAGCAAAAAAAAGGAGGGATTACGGGTGTGGCCGGGTGAGCAGTACTTC. Translated: CASSKKKEGLRVWPGEQYF.

The chain carries TRBV12-3 or TRBV12-4 and TRBJ1-1; D perhaps matches TRBD1 (5 bases). V lost 6 bases and J lost 2, with 19 bases in between. The CDR3 extends over 16 amino acids. The CDR3 nucleotides are TGTGCCAGCAGCACCCCAAGGGGCCGAGTTAACACTGAAGCTTTCTTT. Translation: CASSTPRGRVNTEAFF.

This chain connects TRBV29-1 to TRBJ1-1; D gene uncertain. V was pared by 7 bases and J by 0 bases, with 12 bases between. Germline V gives CDR1 SQVTM, CDR2 ANQGSEA. The CDR3 extends over 13 amino acids. CDR3 sequence: CSAAARLNTEAFF. The CDR3, as DNA: TGCAGCGCTGCCGCCCGTTTGAACACTGAAGCTTTCTTT.

The rearrangement uses TRBV29-1 and TRBJ1-2; D perhaps matches TRBD1 (6 bases). CDR3 length equals 12 residues. Germline V CDR1 and CDR2: SQVTM, ANQGSEA. V dropped 3 bases and J dropped 6 bases, with 11 bases sitting between them. CDR3 protein: CSVDSRGNGYTF. The CDR3 nucleotides are TGCAGCGTTGATAGCAGGGGTAATGGCTACACCTTC.

The CDR3 DNA sequence: TGCAGCGTTGTCGGCCAGTCTAATGAAAAACTGTTTTTT. This sequence encodes CSVVGQSNEKLFF. The chain couples TRBV29-1 to TRBJ1-4; D call uncertain. CDR1 is SQVTM and CDR2 is ANQGSEA in the germline V gene. This CDR3 contains 13 residues. V lost 4 bases, J lost 3 bases, and 9 bases lay in between.

V is TRBV12-3 or TRBV12-4 and J is TRBJ2-7; the match to TRBD2 covers 10 bases. The J call could be wrong; TRBJ2-5 is a better fit for the DNA end. The CDR3 extends over 17 amino acids. The CDR3 protein is CASSSNQAGGGSRTQYF. CDR3 sequence (DNA): TGTGCCAGCAGTTCCAATCAAGCGGGGGGGGGTTCGAGGACCCAGTACTTC.

The sample holds a few counts of this clonotype. The chain links TRBV29-1 to TRBJ2-7, with D possibly being TRBD1 or TRBD2 (5 bases each). The CDR3 consists of 14 residues. Trimming took off 4 bases at V and 2 bases at J, with 15 bases between the two ends. Germline CDR1 SQVTM, CDR2 ANQGSEA. In DNA, the CDR3 is TGCAGCGTTGGGGGGAGAGGGGAAGCCTACGAGCAGTACTTC. Its protein is CSVGGRGEAYEQYF.

The genes are TRBV29-1 and TRBJ2-2; 9 positions agree with TRBD1. J lost 8 bases, V lost 6 bases, and 7 bases had no gene match. CDR3 size: 13 residues. Germline V gene sequence: CDR1 SQVTM, CDR2 ANQGSEA. DNA of the CDR3: TGCAGCGTACGGACAGGGGCAATTGGGGAGCTGTTTTTT. Its protein product is CSVRTGAIGELFF.

The chain uses TRBV7-2 and TRBJ2-3; D not resolved. Per the germline V gene, CDR1 is SGHTA and CDR2 is FQGNSA. Trimming pared 2 bases from V and 4 bases from J, leaving 13 bases between. The CDR3 is made up of 15 amino acids. Here the CDR3 DNA reads TGTGCCAGCAGCTTATGGGGTCCCCACCCAGATACGCAGTATTTT. Amino acid sequence: CASSLWGPHPDTQYF.